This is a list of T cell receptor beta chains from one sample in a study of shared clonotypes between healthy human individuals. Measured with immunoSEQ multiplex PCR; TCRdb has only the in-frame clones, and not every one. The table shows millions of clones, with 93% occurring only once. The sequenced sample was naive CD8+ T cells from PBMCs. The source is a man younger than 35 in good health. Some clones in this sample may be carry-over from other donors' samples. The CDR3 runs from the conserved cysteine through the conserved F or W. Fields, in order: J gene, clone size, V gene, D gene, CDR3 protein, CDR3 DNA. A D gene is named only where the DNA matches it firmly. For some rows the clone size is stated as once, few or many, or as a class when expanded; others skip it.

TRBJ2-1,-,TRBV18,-,CASSPPPRARSYNEQFF,TGTGCCAGCTCACCACCGCCTCGGGCCAGGTCCTACAATGAGCAGTTCTTC
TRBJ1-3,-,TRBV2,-,CASREVVGGNTIYF,TGTGCCAGCAGGGAGGTCGTTGGGGGAAACACCATATATTTT
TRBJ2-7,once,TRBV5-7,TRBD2,CASSFLGGIYEQYF,TGTGCCAGCAGCTTTTTGGGGGGGATCTACGAGCAGTACTTC
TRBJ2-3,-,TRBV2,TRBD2,CASRGLATSTDTQYF,TGTGCCAGCAGGGGACTAGCGACTAGCACAGATACGCAGTATTTT
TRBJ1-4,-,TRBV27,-,CASSLNMQFPTNEKLFF,TGTGCCAGCAGTTTAAACATGCAATTCCCAACTAATGAAAAACTGTTTTTT
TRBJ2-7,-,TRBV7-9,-,CASSFQVSYEQYF,TGTGCCAGCAGCTTCCAGGTCTCCTACGAGCAGTACTTC
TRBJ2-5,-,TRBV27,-,CASSLLGARGGETQYF,TGTGCCAGCAGTTTACTTGGGGCTAGGGGCGGGGAGACCCAGTACTTC
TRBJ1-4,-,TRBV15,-,CATDNYGIQEKLFF,TGTGCCACCGATAATTACGGGATTCAGGAAAAACTGTTTTTT
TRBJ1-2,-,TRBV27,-,CASSVSGGLYGYTF,TGTGCCAGCAGCGTGTCGGGGGGCCTCTATGGCTACACCTTC
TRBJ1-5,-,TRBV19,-,CASSFGFGGNQPQHF,TGTGCCAGTAGTTTTGGCTTTGGAGGCAATCAGCCCCAGCATTTT
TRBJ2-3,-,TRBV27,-,CASSSPRHTQYF,TGTGCCAGCAGTTCCCCCCGACATACGCAGTATTTT
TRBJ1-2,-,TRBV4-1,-,CASSGTGGYTF,TGCGCCAGCAGCGGAACTGGAGGCTACACCTTC
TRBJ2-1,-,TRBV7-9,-,CASLESSYNEQFF,TGTGCCAGCTTAGAAAGCTCCTACAATGAGCAGTTCTTC
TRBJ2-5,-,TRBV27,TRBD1,CASSPSGTGIEETQYF,TGTGCCAGCAGTCCAAGCGGGACAGGGATTGAAGAGACCCAGTACTTC
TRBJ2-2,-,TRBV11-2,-,CASSQTRGELFF,TGTGCCAGCAGTCAGACCCGAGGGGAGCTGTTTTTT
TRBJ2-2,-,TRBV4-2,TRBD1,CASSHPTGGDTGELFF,TGTGCCAGCAGCCACCCGACAGGGGGGGACACCGGGGAGCTGTTTTTT
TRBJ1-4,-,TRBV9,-,CASLKQGDEKLFF,TGTGCCAGCTTAAAACAGGGAGATGAAAAACTGTTTTTT
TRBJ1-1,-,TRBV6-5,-,CASQFLDAGTEAFF,TGTGCTAGCCAATTCCTGGACGCGGGCACTGAAGCTTTCTTT
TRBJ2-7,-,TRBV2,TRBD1,CASRGTGTPPYEQYF,TGTGCCAGCAGGGGGACAGGGACCCCCCCCTACGAGCAGTACTTC
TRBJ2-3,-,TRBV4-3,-,CASSQDWGRTPDTQYF,TGCGCCAGCAGCCAAGATTGGGGGAGAACCCCAGATACGCAGTATTTT
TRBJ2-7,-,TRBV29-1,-,CSVVVLSYEQYF,TGCAGCGTTGTTGTCCTGAGTTACGAGCAGTACTTC
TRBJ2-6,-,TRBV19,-,CASSEIFGANVLTF,TGTGCCAGTAGTGAAATCTTTGGGGCCAACGTCCTGACTTTC
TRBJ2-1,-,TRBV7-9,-,CASSLERGNEQFF,TGTGCCAGCAGCTTAGAACGTGGGAATGAGCAGTTCTTC
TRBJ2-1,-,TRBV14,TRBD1,CASSQLQGSGQFF,TGTGCCAGCAGCCAGCTACAGGGGTCGGGGCAGTTCTTC
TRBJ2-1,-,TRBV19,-,CASSSLWTENEQFF,TGTGCCAGTAGTAGCCTTTGGACAGAGAATGAGCAGTTCTTC
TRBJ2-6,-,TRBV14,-,CASSQGRYSNSGANVLTF,TGTGCCAGCAGCCAAGGTCGGTACAGCAACTCTGGGGCCAACGTCCTGACTTTC
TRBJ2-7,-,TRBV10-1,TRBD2,CASSERRTSGTNEQYF,TGCGCCAGCAGTGAGAGGAGGACTAGCGGGACGAACGAGCAGTACTTC
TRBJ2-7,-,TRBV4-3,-,CASSQGELDSLSAYEQYF,TGCGCCAGCAGCCAAGGAGAACTGGACTCCCTTTCCGCCTACGAGCAGTACTTC
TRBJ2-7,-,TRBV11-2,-,CASSFSSVGSSEQYF,TGTGCCAGCAGCTTTTCCTCCGTGGGGAGTTCAGAGCAGTACTTC
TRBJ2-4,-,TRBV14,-,CASSQLRDPENIQYF,TGTGCCAGCAGCCAACTCCGGGACCCCGAAAACATTCAGTACTTC
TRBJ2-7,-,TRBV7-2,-,CASSATPWGSYEQYF,TGTGCCAGCAGCGCGACGCCTTGGGGCTCCTACGAGCAGTACTTC
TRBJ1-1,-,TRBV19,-,CASSMGLYTEAFF,TGTGCCAGTAGTATGGGCCTATACACTGAAGCTTTCTTT
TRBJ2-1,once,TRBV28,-,CASSSSGLNVEQFF,TGTGCCAGCAGTTCCTCGGGACTTAACGTTGAGCAGTTCTTC
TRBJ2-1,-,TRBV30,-,CAWSVRGNEQFF,TGTGCCTGGAGTGTGAGGGGAAATGAGCAGTTCTTC
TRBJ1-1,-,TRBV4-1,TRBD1,CASSHDERTGGVFGTEAFF,TGCGCCAGCAGCCATGATGAACGGACAGGGGGCGTTTTCGGCACTGAAGCTTTCTTT
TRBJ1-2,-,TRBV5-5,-,CASSLSAGKHGYTF,TGTGCCAGCAGCTTGTCGGCAGGGAAGCATGGCTACACCTTC
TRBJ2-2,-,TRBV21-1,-,CASSNQRGLGTGELFF,TGTGCCAGCAGCAATCAGCGGGGACTGGGGACCGGGGAGCTGTTTTTT
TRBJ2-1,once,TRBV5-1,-,CASSPPPGSNEQFF,TGCGCCAGCAGCCCCCCGCCTGGGAGCAATGAGCAGTTCTTC
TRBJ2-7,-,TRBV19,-,CASSIDLDYEQYF,TGTGCCAGTAGTATAGATCTCGACTACGAGCAGTACTTC
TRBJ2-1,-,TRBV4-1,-,CASSQPEGGGLGNEQFF,TGCGCCAGCAGCCAACCAGAAGGCGGGGGCCTAGGGAATGAGCAGTTCTTC
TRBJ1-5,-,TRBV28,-,CASSLSGPYQPQHF,TGTGCCAGCAGTTTATCAGGGCCGTACCAGCCCCAGCATTTT
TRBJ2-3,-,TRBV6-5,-,CASSPVGGDTQYF,TGTGCCAGCAGTCCCGTGGGTGGAGATACGCAGTATTTT
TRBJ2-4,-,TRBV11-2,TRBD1,CASSLMDRGLKALRYF,TGTGCCAGCAGCTTGATGGACAGGGGGCTCAAGGCTTTGAGGTACTTC
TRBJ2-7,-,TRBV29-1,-,CSVEEEGRRAYEQYF,TGCAGCGTTGAAGAGGAGGGCCGGAGGGCCTACGAGCAGTACTTC
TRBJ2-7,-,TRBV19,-,CASSMMGLSTYEQYF,TGTGCCAGTAGTATGATGGGGCTCTCCACCTACGAGCAGTACTTC
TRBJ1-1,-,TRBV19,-,CASSIKGWDTEAFF,TGTGCCAGTAGTATAAAAGGGTGGGACACTGAAGCTTTCTTT
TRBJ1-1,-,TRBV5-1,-,CASSLGPSTEAFF,TGCGCCAGCAGTCTCGGTCCTTCCACTGAAGCTTTCTTT
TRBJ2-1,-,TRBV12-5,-,CASGLGTYNEQFF,TGTGCTAGTGGTTTGGGCACTTACAATGAGCAGTTCTTC
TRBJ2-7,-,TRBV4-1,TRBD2,CASSQASGTVTYEQYF,TGCGCCAGCAGCCAAGCTAGCGGGACCGTTACCTACGAGCAGTACTTC
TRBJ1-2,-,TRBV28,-,CASSFESRSHGYTF,TGTGCCAGCAGTTTTGAGTCACGTAGTCATGGCTACACCTTC
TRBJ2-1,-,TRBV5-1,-,CASEAGNSYNEQFF,TGCGCCAGCGAGGCGGGCAACTCCTACAATGAGCAGTTCTTC
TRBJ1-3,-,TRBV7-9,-,CASSLGSGNTIYF,TGTGCCAGCAGCTTGGGGTCTGGAAACACCATATATTTT
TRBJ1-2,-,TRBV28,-,CASSPLTEGLNIVLYGYTF,TGTGCCAGCAGTCCCCTAACTGAAGGGTTAAACATAGTTCTTTATGGCTACACCTTC